This TCR beta chain was found in a study of cytomegalovirus exposure and HLA in healthy donors. 13 Jbeta primers and 60 Vbeta primers were used for the PCR. The method was immunoSEQ multiplex PCR; TCRdb's version includes in-frame clones alone and lacks a portion of them. The sample gives roughly 180,000 clones, 75% of which show up once; around 7.7% is in the top ten. Sample: PBMCs. The TCR sequence derives from a middle-aged woman in good health and CMV-seropositive.

The CDR3 DNA reads as TGTGCCAGCAGCTTGTTTGCTAGCGGGAGAGAGACCCAGTACTTC. Its translation is CASSLFASGRETQYF. The chain is built from TRBV5-8 and TRBJ2-5; TRBD2 matches at 10 bases. V trimming: 1 base; J trimming: 4 bases; junction bases outside the gene matches: 4. The CDR3 has 15 residues. Per the germline V gene, CDR1 is SGHTS and CDR2 is YDEGEE.